This T cell receptor (beta chain) was documented in a study of T cells after posttransplantation cyclophosphamide. The CDR3 length is 12 residues. Germline V lookup: CDR1 KGHSH, CDR2 LQKENI. J was trimmed by 9 bases and V by 6 bases; bases with no gene match: 2. Treatment was busulfan-fludarabine conditioning, a marrow graft, and cyclophosphamide on days +3 and +4. Only in-frame clones appear in the TCRdb table, and some are missing; sequencing was by immunoSEQ multiplex PCR. The repertoire holds some 43,000 clones, with 90% as singletons. This sequence joins TRBV18 and TRBJ1-1, with TRBD1 matching over 12 bases. This TCR was sampled from a male patient in his sixties who received an allogeneic stem cell transplant from a related donor and was CMV-positive. Part of the T cells may come from the graft donor. The sample consisted of PBMCs, taken 62 days after allogeneic stem cell transplant with posttransplant cyclophosphamide. CDR3 bases: TGTGCCAGCTCGCGGGACAGGGGGCAAGCTTTCTTT. Translating gives CASSRDRGQAFF.